This T cell receptor beta chain stems from a study of blood T cell repertoires in COVID-19 (dated by TCRdb to between 2020 and 2021). Background on the whole study: Collaborator samples came from the United States, Italy and Spain and covered acute and convalescent phases of COVID-19. The prospective study material was composed of cDNA or gDNA derived from T cells, B-cell-depleted T cells, or PBMCs. The dataset comprised deeply sampled blood TCRbeta repertoires from subjects exposed to, actively infected with, or recovered from COVID-19. The repertoires were released in a freely available public database meant as a resource for research on the immune response to SARS-CoV-2. The samples were drawn from two sources: the first 160 participants of the ongoing ImmuneRACE study, and 950 to 1,500 subjects contributed by 6 global collaborators. Nearly every sample came with metadata listing a de-identified subject ID, COVID-19 status, age in years and sex. Where available, HLA class I and class II types were taken from metadata supplied by the sample provider and were not determined by assay-based typing.

The germline V gene provides CDR1 SGHRS and CDR2 YFSETQ. The CDR3, cysteine through phenylalanine, is 13 amino acids long. Kept here is only the CDR3 DNA, which spans 39 bases and is read in frame from base 1. V and J are truncated by 0 bases and 7 bases respectively, leaving an intervening sequence of 8 bases. A second Seattle source provided samples from volunteer blood donors who had recovered from COVID-19. Whole blood was collected in K2EDTA tubes by collaborating institutions according to the institutions' own protocols. For TCRbeta analysis, collaborators shipped samples in one of three forms: frozen whole blood, isolated PBMCs, or DNA extracted from either of those sample types. General study outcomes and caveats: The quantity of clinical and demographic metadata differed by source and by participant and was supplied without curation.

The immunoSEQ Assay, a bias-controlled multiplex PCR, was used to amplify TCRbeta CDR3 regions from genomic DNA. The paper's processing steps were these. Nucleated cell counts per sample were estimated from amplification of reference gene primers within the assay. To quantify the absolute abundance of each unique TCRbeta CDR3 rearrangement, sequence reads were collapsed and filtered. For each sample, productive Simpson clonality was calculated as the square root of Simpson's diversity index over productive rearrangements. Here the immuneACCESS table is served through TCRdb, limited to in-frame sequences with V and J called. Missing clones are a known gap in these copies; in checked studies unresolved V genes cover under half, and the rest lacks a known reason. That table furnishes V, J and clone size, whereas the DNA furnished D and trimming. The sample profile shows about 260,000 clones; about 87% of them were found once. Clones ranked in the top ten supply around 1.5% of the sample.

This clone was seen a single time. Its antigen remains undetermined. Within one base of it there is no much larger clone, and no base qualities were kept. Recombination linked TRBV5-1 to TRBJ2-4, with the D segment identity uncertain. Sequenced material: peripheral blood. The source is a woman in her thirties or forties who had recovered from COVID-19. The DNA sequence is TGCGCCAGCAGCTTGGGAGGTAACAACATTCAGTACTTC. Translated, this is CASSLGGNNIQYF. With the portions outside the CDR3 filled from the reference TRBV5-1 and TRBJ2-4 genes, the complete variable region becomes KAGVTQTPRYLIKTRGQQVTLSCSPISGHRSVSWYQQTPGQGLQFLFEYFSETQRNKGNFPGRFSGRQFSNSRSEMNVSTLELGDSALYLCASSLGGNNIQYFGAGTRLSVL.